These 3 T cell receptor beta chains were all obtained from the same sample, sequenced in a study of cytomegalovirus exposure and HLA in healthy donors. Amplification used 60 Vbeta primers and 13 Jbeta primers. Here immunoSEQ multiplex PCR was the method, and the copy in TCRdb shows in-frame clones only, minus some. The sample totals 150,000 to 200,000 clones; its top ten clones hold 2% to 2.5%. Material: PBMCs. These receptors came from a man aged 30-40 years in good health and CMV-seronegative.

This CDR3 reads CASSTSGSSYNEQFF. The DNA of the CDR3 is TGCGCCAGCAGTACAAGCGGGAGCTCCTACAATGAGCAGTTCTTC. The chain couples TRBV5-1 to TRBJ2-1; 8 bases fit TRBD2. V dropped 5 bases and J dropped 0; count of bases not matched to a gene: 4. CDR3 length: 15 residues. Germline V CDR1 and CDR2: SGHRS, YFSETQ.

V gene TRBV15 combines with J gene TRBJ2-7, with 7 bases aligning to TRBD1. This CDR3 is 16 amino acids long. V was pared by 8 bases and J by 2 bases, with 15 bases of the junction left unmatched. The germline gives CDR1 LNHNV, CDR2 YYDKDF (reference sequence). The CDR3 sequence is CATERPGTAKPYEQYF. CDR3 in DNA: TGTGCCACCGAACGCCCGGGGACAGCCAAGCCCTACGAGCAGTACTTC. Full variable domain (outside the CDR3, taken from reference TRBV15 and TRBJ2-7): DAMVIQNPRYQVTQFGKPVTLSCSQTLNHNVMYWYQQKSSQAPKLLFHYYDKDFNNEADTPDNFQSRRPNTSFCFLDIRSPGLGDTAMYLCATERPGTAKPYEQYFGPGTRLTVT.

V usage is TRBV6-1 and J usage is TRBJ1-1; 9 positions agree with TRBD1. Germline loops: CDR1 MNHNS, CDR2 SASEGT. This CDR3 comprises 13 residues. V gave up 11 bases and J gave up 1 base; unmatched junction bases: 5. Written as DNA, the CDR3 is TGTGCCGCCGAGGGACAGGGGAACACTGAAGCTTTCTTT. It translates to CAAEGQGNTEAFF.